A single sample is the source of the 3 T cell receptor beta chains below, sequenced in a study of blood T cell repertoires in COVID-19. Assay used: immunoSEQ multiplex PCR; TCRdb lists only in-frame clones, some missing. Counted here are approximately 200,000 clones, roughly 82% occurring once; the ten biggest clones make up around 11%. The sequencing input was PBMCs or T cells enriched from blood (not recorded which). These receptors originate from a man aged 40-49 years who had recovered from COVID-19.

V gene TRBV4-3 combines with J gene TRBJ2-3; D is uncertain. The germline CDR1 and CDR2 sequences are LGHNA and YSLEER. The length of the CDR3 is 13 residues. Deletions cut 4 bases from V and 6 bases from J, with 11 bases between. CDR3 sequence reads: CASSPRVTDTQYF. Here the CDR3 DNA reads TGCGCCAGCAGCCCCCGGGTCACGGATACGCAGTATTTT.

The rearrangement joins TRBV7-2 to TRBJ2-1; D possibly corresponds to TRBD2 (6 bases). CDR1 SGHTA and CDR2 FQGNSA come from the germline V gene. The CDR3 covers 15 residues. V was trimmed by 1 base and J by 3 bases, leaving 10 bases between them. The CDR3, as DNA: TGTGCCAGCAGCTTAGGGGCGGGACGCTACAATGAGCAGTTCTTC. Translation gives CASSLGAGRYNEQFF.

This chain uses TRBV6-1 with TRBJ2-1, with TRBD2 matching 15 bases. CDR3 length: 18 residues. CDR1 and CDR2 from the germline V gene are MNHNS and SASEGT. The ends lost 4 bases at V and 8 bases at J; junction bases unmatched: 12. CDR3 sequence: CASSVMGLAGGSLDEQFF. The DNA for the CDR3 is TGTGCCAGCAGTGTCATGGGACTAGCGGGAGGTTCCCTGGATGAGCAGTTCTTC.